This T cell receptor (beta chain) was recovered during a study of T cell changes during pregnancy in multiple sclerosis. TCRdb's table, derived via immunoSEQ multiplex PCR, lists solely in-frame clones and lacks some. Of about 70,000 clones listed, roughly 94% are singletons. CDR1 and CDR2 (germline): SGHTA, FQGNSA. The trim removed 7 bases at V and 6 bases at J, leaving 12 bases unmatched. The CDR3 sequence is 14 residues long. The chain combines TRBV7-2 with TRBJ2-7; 7 bases map to TRBD2. The sequencing here drew on peripheral blood, taken after pregnancy. This TCR came from a female donor with multiple sclerosis, enrolled in a pregnancy study. The CDR3 here is CASTSTRGLTEQYF. CDR3 DNA sequence: TGTGCCAGCACCTCAACTCGGGGACTAACCGAGCAGTACTTC. Filled out from reference TRBV7-2 and TRBJ2-7, the complete variable domain reads GAGVSQSPSNKVTEKGKDVELRCDPISGHTALYWYRQSLGQGLEFLIYFQGNSAPDKSGLPSDRFSAERTGGSVSTLTIQRTQQEDSAVYLCASTSTRGLTEQYFGPGTRLTVT.